The 18 T cell receptor beta chains reported below all come from one sample, sequenced in a study of a mutant IDH1 vaccine in newly diagnosed glioma. Clones were read by immunoSEQ multiplex PCR, and TCRdb kept only the in-frame ones, dropping some. The data hold 30,000 to 35,000 clones, with around nine tenths observed a single time. The time point was: baseline, week 1 (first vaccination visit). The treatment is: pre-vaccination baseline after standard-of-care therapy. Sample: PBMCs, taken from a glioma patient treated with radiotherapy, temozolomide or both. The receptor source for this set is a woman aged 40 to 55 with glioma.

CDR3 DNA sequence: TGCGCCAGCAGCTTTCAACAGAACACTGAAGCTTTCTTT. Its protein product is CASSFQQNTEAFF. The rearrangement joins TRBV5-1 to TRBJ1-1; D is uncertain. CDR1 SGHRS and CDR2 YFSETQ come from the germline V gene. V was trimmed by 2 bases and J by 1 base, leaving 6 bases between them. The CDR3 is 13 amino acids.

This chain's CDR3 is CASSEALRLSEQYF. The CDR3 region has the DNA TGTGCCAGCAGTGAAGCGCTTCGGCTTTCCGAGCAGTACTTC. This chain uses TRBV2 with TRBJ2-7; D gene ambiguous. Germline V CDR1 and CDR2: SNHLY, FYNNEI. CDR3 size: 14 residues. Trimming left V 0 bases short and J 6 bases short, with 12 bases between.

This rearrangement joins TRBV5-4 to TRBJ2-1; D gene ambiguous. Between the trimmed V and J ends, which lost 0 bases and 10 bases, there was a span of 5 bases. The CDR3 is 11 residues long. CDR1 is SGHNT, CDR2 YYREEE, per germline (reference sequence). The CDR3 loop reads CASSLVEEQFF. The CDR3 coding sequence is TGTGCCAGCAGCTTGGTGGAAGAGCAGTTCTTC.

The V gene is TRBV9, the J gene TRBJ2-2; TRBD2 matches at 8 bases. CDR1 is SGDLS and CDR2 is YYNGEE in the germline V gene. The length of the CDR3 is 16 residues. Germline trimming cut 5 bases from V and 2 bases from J; bases unmatched to any gene: 8. The CDR3 is CASRRTSGANTGELFF. The CDR3 nucleotides are TGTGCCAGCAGACGTACTAGCGGAGCCAACACCGGGGAGCTGTTTTTT.

This clone was counted between two and nine times. CDR3 in DNA: TGTGCCAGCAGCTTGGGGATAGGGGGGAGCTACTATGGCTACACCTTC. This encodes CASSLGIGGSYYGYTF. This chain joins TRBV5-4 and TRBJ1-2; D possibly corresponds to TRBD1 (6 bases). The CDR3 extends over 16 amino acids. Trimming removed 0 bases from V and 3 bases from J, with 15 bases in between. CDR1 and CDR2 from the germline V gene are SGHNT and YYREEE (reference sequence). Using reference TRBV5-4 and TRBJ1-2 for the parts outside the CDR3, the full variable domain is ETGVTQSPTHLIKTRGQQVTLRCSSQSGHNTVSWYQQALGQGPQFIFQYYREEENGRGNFPPRFSGLQFPNYSSELNVNALELDDSALYLCASSLGIGGSYYGYTFGSGTRLTVV.

CDR3 residues: CSVRVTASGELFF. In DNA, the CDR3 is TGCAGCGTTCGGGTGACAGCGTCCGGGGAGCTGTTTTTT. The chain has TRBV29-1 and TRBJ2-2, with D perhaps matching TRBD1 (5 bases). V lost 5 bases, J lost 6 bases, and 13 bases lay in between. Germline V gene sequence: CDR1 SQVTM, CDR2 ANQGSEA. The CDR3 is 13 residues long.

This clone was observed a few times. The chain employs TRBV4-3 and TRBJ1-6; no definite D call. CDR1 and CDR2 from the germline V gene are LGHNA and YSLEER. CDR3 length: 13 amino acids. V was cut by 0 bases and J by 10 bases, with 7 bases left in between. The CDR3 is CASSQDLGSPLHF. The CDR3 DNA is TGCGCCAGCAGCCAAGATCTAGGCTCACCCCTCCACTTT.

This sequence joins TRBV6-5 and TRBJ2-5; either TRBD1 or TRBD2 may supply D (5 bases each). This CDR3 has 15 residues. The V and J ends lost 4 bases and 1 base respectively, with 13 bases between them. Germline assignment: CDR1 MNHEY and CDR2 SVGAGI. In nucleotides, the CDR3 is TGTGCCAGCAGTTTAACGGGGCCATCCCAAGAGACCCAGTACTTC. It codes for CASSLTGPSQETQYF.

The V and J genes are TRBV7-9 and TRBJ2-2; no definite D call. The CDR3 consists of 12 residues. Trimming stripped 0 bases from V and 7 bases from J, with 3 bases between. CDR1 is SEHNR and CDR2 is FQNEAQ in the germline V gene (reference sequence). The CDR3 DNA reads TGTGCCAGCAGCTTAGCGGACGGGGAGCTGTTTTTT. As protein: CASSLADGELFF. Full variable domain (remainder filled in from reference TRBV7-9 and TRBJ2-2): DTGVSQNPRHKITKRGQNVTFRCDPISEHNRLYWYRQTLGQGPEFLTYFQNEAQLEKSRLLSDRFSAERPKGSFSTLEIQRTEQGDSAMYLCASSLADGELFFGEGSRLTVL.

This chain joins TRBV4-1 and TRBJ1-4; D remains ambiguous. The CDR3 totals 17 residues. Germline CDR1 reads MGHRA; CDR2 reads YSYEKL. V was pared by 0 bases and J by 5 bases, with 16 bases between. Here the CDR3 reads CASSQETGVGKNEKLFF. The DNA for the CDR3 is TGCGCCAGCAGCCAAGAAACGGGCGTGGGTAAAAATGAAAAACTGTTTTTT.

The rearrangement joins TRBV4-2 to TRBJ2-4; 12 positions match TRBD2. J gave up 2 bases and V 1 base, and 18 bases lay outside the gene matches. The CDR3 extends over 22 amino acids. Germline V gives CDR1 LGHNA, CDR2 YNFKEQ. CDR3 DNA: TGTGCCAGCAGCCAAGCCACCCAGACTCTAGCGGGGGGGCTGAAGTCCAAAAACATTCAGTACTTC. Translating it yields CASSQATQTLAGGLKSKNIQYF.

This chain joins TRBV5-5 and TRBJ2-4; D perhaps matches TRBD1 (5 bases). Trimming removed 4 bases at V and 1 base at J, with 24 bases between. This CDR3 region has 19 residues. Germline CDR1 and CDR2: SGHKS and YYEKEE (reference sequence). CDR3 sequence reads: CASSLLAGARLQAKNIQYF. The CDR3 DNA is TGTGCCAGCAGCCTCCTCGCTGGGGCCAGACTTCAGGCCAAAAACATTCAGTACTTC.

The CDR3 spells CASSQDRGPFYTF. CDR3 coding DNA: TGCGCCAGCAGCCAAGATAGGGGGCCCTTCTACACCTTC. The chain is built from TRBV4-3 and TRBJ1-2; 7 bases line up with TRBD1. The V gene end was trimmed by 0 bases and the J gene end by 10 bases; junction bases not matched to a gene: 5. Germline assignment: CDR1 LGHNA and CDR2 YSLEER. CDR3 length equals 13 residues.

This clone was detected only once. The rearrangement uses TRBV6-6 and TRBJ2-7; D might be TRBD1 (6 bases). The CDR3 spans 14 residues. Deletions cut 5 bases from V and 1 base from J, with 12 bases between. CDR1 and CDR2 (germline): MNHNY, SVGAGI (reference sequence). The CDR3 here is CASSPQGGSYEQYF. The CDR3 DNA follows: TGTGCCAGCAGTCCACAGGGCGGATCCTACGAGCAGTACTTC.

The V and J genes are TRBV7-3 and TRBJ2-3; no reliable D call. Trimming cost V 5 bases and J 4 bases, with 16 bases left between them. The CDR3 runs 15 residues. Germline V gene lookup returns CDR1 SGHTA and CDR2 FQGTGA. CDR3 in amino acids: CASSPTGIRADTQYF. The DNA for the CDR3 is TGTGCCAGCAGCCCCACGGGCATTAGAGCAGATACGCAGTATTTT.

This clone was seen only once. This chain connects TRBV7-2 to TRBJ2-1; D may correspond to TRBD1 or TRBD2 (5 bases each). CDR3 length equals 16 residues. V was pared by 1 base and J by 4 bases, with 14 bases between. Germline lookup yields CDR1 SGHTA and CDR2 FQGNSA. In DNA form, the CDR3 reads TGTGCCAGCAGCTTAGTATTTCGGGGCATTTACAATGAGCAGTTCTTC. Encoded protein: CASSLVFRGIYNEQFF. The full variable domain, its missing parts supplied by reference TRBV7-2 and TRBJ2-1, is GAGVSQSPSNKVTEKGKDVELRCDPISGHTALYWYRQSLGQGLEFLIYFQGNSAPDKSGLPSDRFSAERTGGSVSTLTIQRTQQEDSAVYLCASSLVFRGIYNEQFFGPGTRLTVL.

The chain has TRBV4-3 and TRBJ1-1; the D is unclear. This CDR3 region has 13 residues. V was shortened by 3 bases and J by 1 base, with 6 bases between the two germline ends. From germline, CDR1 is LGHNA and CDR2 YSLEER. The CDR3 reads CASSQGENTEAFF. In DNA, the CDR3 is TGCGCCAGCAGCCAGGGTGAGAACACTGAAGCTTTCTTT.

On this clone itself: The germline gene is not matched at one end of the junction; a read error may be the cause. Here the CDR3 DNA reads TGCAGTGCTAGAGACGGGACACGTTTGATCTTT. Translating it yields CSARDGTRLIF. V gene TRBV20-1 combines with J gene TRBJ1-1; tentatively, D is TRBD1 (6 bases). This CDR3 has 11 residues. CDR1 DFQATT and CDR2 SNEGSKA come from the germline V gene (reference sequence).